The 8 T cell receptor beta chains below come from one sample, sequenced in a study of T cell responses to AZD1222 COVID-19 vaccine. Measured with immunoSEQ multiplex PCR; TCRdb has only the in-frame clones, and not every one. The sample lists about 100,000 clones, around 90% occurring once. The sample consisted of peripheral blood, taken on day 0 of AZD1222 vaccination. Receptor source: an adult in good health.

V gene TRBV6-5 combines with J gene TRBJ1-1; tentative D call: TRBD1 (5 bases). Germline CDR1 MNHEY, CDR2 SVGAGI. This CDR3 comprises 16 residues. Trimming took off 2 bases at V and 3 bases at J, with 16 bases between the two ends. The CDR3 loop reads CASSYGTVRGYTEAFF. The CDR3 DNA reads as TGTGCCAGCAGTTACGGGACCGTGAGGGGTTACACTGAAGCTTTCTTT.

V is TRBV11-2 and J is TRBJ1-2; D might be TRBD1 (5 bases). Trimming removed 5 bases from V and 1 base from J, with 14 bases in between. The CDR3 has 15 amino acids. Germline values: CDR1 SGHAT, CDR2 FQNNGV. CDR3 loop: CASSRQNRINYGYTF. CDR3 bases: TGTGCCAGCAGCCGCCAGAACAGGATTAACTATGGCTACACCTTC.

The V call is TRBV7-2, the J call TRBJ2-7, with 8 bases lining up with TRBD1. The CDR3 spans 14 residues. Germline CDR1 SGHTA, CDR2 FQGNSA. The V and J ends lost 3 bases and 7 bases, in that order; junction bases with no gene match: 8. CDR3: CASSFGQGAGEQYF. CDR3 bases: TGTGCCAGCAGCTTCGGGCAGGGGGCTGGTGAGCAGTACTTC.

CDR3 coding DNA: TGTGCCAGCAGTTTGAGCAGGGCTGGAAACACCATATATTTT. Protein: CASSLSRAGNTIYF. The chain carries TRBV27 and TRBJ1-3; possible D gene TRBD1, 5 bases. The V end lost 3 bases, the J end lost 2 bases, and 8 bases lay between the germline ends. This CDR3 contains 14 residues. The V gene's germline CDR1 is MNHEY and CDR2 SMNVEV (reference sequence).

The chain has TRBV4-3 and TRBJ2-7; TRBD2 matches at 7 bases. J lost 0 bases, V lost 4 bases, and 6 bases had no gene match. CDR3 length equals 15 residues. Per germline, CDR1 LGHNA and CDR2 YSLEER. CDR3 sequence: CASSLSGASSYEQYF. The CDR3 nucleotides are TGCGCCAGCAGCCTAAGCGGGGCCAGCTCCTACGAGCAGTACTTC.

This clone was counted a single time. V usage is TRBV18 and J usage is TRBJ1-4; the D gene is possibly TRBD1 (6 bases). Germline loops: CDR1 KGHSH, CDR2 LQKENI. The length of the CDR3 is 14 residues. The V end lost 5 bases, the J end lost 1 base, and 8 bases lay between the germline ends. In nucleotides, the CDR3 is TGTGCCAGCTCAAAGGGGGGAACTAATGAAAAACTGTTTTTT. Its translation is CASSKGGTNEKLFF. Looking up the rest from reference TRBV18 and TRBJ1-4 gives the full variable domain: NAGVMQNPRHLVRRRGQEARLRCSPMKGHSHVYWYRQLPEEGLKFMVYLQKENIIDESGMPKERFSAEFPKEGPSILRIQQVVRGDSAAYFCASSKGGTNEKLFFGSGTQLSVL.

This chain joins TRBV7-9 and TRBJ1-1; TRBD1 matches 7 bases. CDR3 length: 12 residues. Germline CDR1 SEHNR, CDR2 FQNEAQ (reference sequence). After removal of 4 bases from V and 6 bases from J, the junction contained 2 bases not matched to a gene. The CDR3 nucleotides are TGTGCCAGCAGCTGGCAGGGGGCTGAAGCTTTCTTT. Amino acid sequence: CASSWQGAEAFF.

This chain joins TRBV6-1 and TRBJ2-5; weak D call: TRBD1 (6 bases). The CDR3 loop spans 16 amino acids. V gave up 3 bases and J gave up 4 bases, with 18 bases separating them. CDR1 and CDR2 (germline): MNHNS, SASEGT. CDR3 in DNA: TGTGCCAGCAGTGACAGTCCAGGGGCGAGTGGAGAGACCCAGTACTTC. Amino acids: CASSDSPGASGETQYF.